This T cell receptor (beta chain) was obtained from a study of Graves' ophthalmopathy and Graves' hyperthyroidism (dated by TCRdb to the late 2010s). The study in broad terms: Peripheral blood was collected at initial diagnosis, prior to any treatment. The study used TCR beta repertoire signatures to distinguish Graves' ophthalmopathy from Graves' hyperthyroidism and to predict progression to ophthalmopathy. In total, around 140 blood samples were TCR-sequenced: fewer than 50 ophthalmopathy, approximately 80 hyperthyroidism and some 17 hyperthyroidism-to-ophthalmopathy patients. A discovery set of about 99 patients (approximately 42 ophthalmopathy, 55 to 65 stable hyperthyroidism) was enrolled to explore V-J signatures distinguishing ophthalmopathy from hyperthyroidism. The independent validation cohort included some 19 hyperthyroidism patients plus 17 patients who later progressed from hyperthyroidism to ophthalmopathy. In roughly 6 hyperthyroidism patients, T-cell repertoires of thyroid tissue and blood were compared. After sampling, hyperthyroidism patients received methimazole starting at 30 mg daily, and ophthalmopathy patients received high-dose intravenous methylprednisolone. The 100 discovery patients were randomly split 7:3 into training and test sets.

Details on this clonotype: Its antigen is still unknown. Here the CDR3 omits its conserved ending phenylalanine or tryptophan, so a read error is the likely source.

Trimming removed 7 bases from V and 4 bases from J, leaving 13 bases between the germline ends. The CDR3 numbers 13 amino acids, ends counted. The retained sequence is limited to the CDR3, 39 bases, with the frame set at the first base. Hyperthyroidism was considered stable if no progression to ophthalmopathy occurred within 18 months of follow-up. Hyperthyroidism patients were newly diagnosed, with disease duration under 2 months, and aged 18 to 65 years. Patients were excluded if they had other autoimmune diseases, uncontrolled infections, pregnancy or lactation. Diagnosis was based on clinical symptoms, serum thyroxine, TRAb, thyroid ultrasound and orbital computed tomography. Using Ficoll-Paque density gradient centrifugation, PBMCs were isolated from about 9.4 ml of fresh peripheral blood. Total RNA was extracted using Trizol reagent, and RNA quality was checked on an Agilent 2100 Bioanalyzer.

The study at large found these results: The 13-signature model separated ophthalmopathy from stable hyperthyroidism with about 86% sensitivity and less than 83% specificity in cross-validation, and 80%/75% in the test set. In validation, the model predicted ophthalmopathy progression with over 60% sensitivity and approximately 78% specificity; roughly 12 predicted patients were CT-confirmed with GO in a median of around 6 months. Sample size was not predetermined statistically, and investigators were not blinded to group allocation. Among expanded thyroid clonotypes with frequency above 0.001, most also showed up in blood, which suggests that blood repertoires may reflect the thyroid immune response.

For repertoire sequencing, TCR beta CDR3 regions were amplified from RNA transcripts. The first round was an RT-PCR using HTBI primers with the Qiagen OneStep RT-PCR kit, and this first round was followed by a second-round multiplex PCR, then size selection and purification. The libraries underwent paired-end sequencing with 100 bp reads on an Illumina HiSeq2000. Regarding the original processing steps: SOAPnuke was used for read processing, and reads with adapters, uncalled bases, a mean Phred below 15, or no exact constant-primer or identifier match were discarded. COPE v1.2.5 was used to merge the high-quality paired reads. Unique nucleotide sequences were defined as clonotypes and aligned to IMGT TRB V, D and J references using MiTCR v1.1. Only V-J combinations with frequency above 0.0001 were analysed, covering approximately 99% of repertoires. For each V-J combination, a TCR clonal expansion and chaos score was defined as the ratio of F50 clonal expansion to chaos observed in the TCRdist matrix. Welch's t-statistics and random forest were used to narrow the features down to around twelve V-J combinations, which were then fed into a naive Bayes classifier. The Morisita-Horn index was used to measure how similar the thyroid and blood repertoires were. In TCRdb, the public reads were trimmed at Q25 with fastp and aligned with MiXCR, with productive beta chains retained. CDR3 protein duplicates are merged, each entry listing the most common genes and DNA. The V and J calls reflect TCRdb's pipeline rather than the authors' work. For this sample the table gives 400,000 to 450,000 distinct CDR3 sequences, of which around 21% were detected only once. Approximately 3% of the sample is in the top ten clones.

The sample comprised peripheral blood. This clonotype originated in a woman aged 18-29 years with stable Graves' hyperthyroidism. Donor details come from another sample of the same person, matched by shared clones. Rearrangement joined TRBV12-3 or TRBV12-4 to TRBJ1-1; TRBD1 could be the D gene, as 6 bases match. The CDR3 amino acid sequence is: CASIRTGTTEAFY. The DNA sequence is as follows: TGTGCCAGCATTAGAACAGGGACCACTGAAGCTTTCTAT.